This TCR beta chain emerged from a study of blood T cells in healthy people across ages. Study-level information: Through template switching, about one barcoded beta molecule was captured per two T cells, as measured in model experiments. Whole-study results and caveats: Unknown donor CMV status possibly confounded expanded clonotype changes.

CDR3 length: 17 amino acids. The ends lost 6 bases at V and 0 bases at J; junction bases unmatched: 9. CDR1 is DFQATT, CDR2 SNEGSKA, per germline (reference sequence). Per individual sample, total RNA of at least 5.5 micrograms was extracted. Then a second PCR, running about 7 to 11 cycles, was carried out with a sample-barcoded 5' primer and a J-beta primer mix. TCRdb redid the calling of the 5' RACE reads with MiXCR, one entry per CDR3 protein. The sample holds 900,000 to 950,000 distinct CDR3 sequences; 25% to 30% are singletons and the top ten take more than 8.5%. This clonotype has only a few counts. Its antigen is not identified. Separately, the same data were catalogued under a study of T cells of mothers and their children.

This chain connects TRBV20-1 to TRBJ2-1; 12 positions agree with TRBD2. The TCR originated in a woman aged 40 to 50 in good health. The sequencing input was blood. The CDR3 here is CSATTSGGLSSYNEQFF. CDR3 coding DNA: TGCAGTGCCACGACTAGCGGGGGCCTTAGCTCCTACAATGAGCAGTTCTTC.